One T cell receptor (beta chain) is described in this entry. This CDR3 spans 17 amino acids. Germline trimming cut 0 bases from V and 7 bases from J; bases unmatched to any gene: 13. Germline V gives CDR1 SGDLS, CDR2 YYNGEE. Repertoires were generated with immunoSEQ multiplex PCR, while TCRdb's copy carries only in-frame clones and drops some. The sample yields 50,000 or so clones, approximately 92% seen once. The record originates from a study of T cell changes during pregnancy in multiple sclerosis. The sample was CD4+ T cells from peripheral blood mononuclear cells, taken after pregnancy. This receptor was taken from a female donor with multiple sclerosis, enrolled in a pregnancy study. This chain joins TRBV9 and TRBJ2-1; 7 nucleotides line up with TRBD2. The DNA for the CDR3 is TGTGCCAGCAGCGTAGATCCCCCGGGCGGGAGTCTTAATGAGCAGTTCTTC. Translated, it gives CASSVDPPGGSLNEQFF.